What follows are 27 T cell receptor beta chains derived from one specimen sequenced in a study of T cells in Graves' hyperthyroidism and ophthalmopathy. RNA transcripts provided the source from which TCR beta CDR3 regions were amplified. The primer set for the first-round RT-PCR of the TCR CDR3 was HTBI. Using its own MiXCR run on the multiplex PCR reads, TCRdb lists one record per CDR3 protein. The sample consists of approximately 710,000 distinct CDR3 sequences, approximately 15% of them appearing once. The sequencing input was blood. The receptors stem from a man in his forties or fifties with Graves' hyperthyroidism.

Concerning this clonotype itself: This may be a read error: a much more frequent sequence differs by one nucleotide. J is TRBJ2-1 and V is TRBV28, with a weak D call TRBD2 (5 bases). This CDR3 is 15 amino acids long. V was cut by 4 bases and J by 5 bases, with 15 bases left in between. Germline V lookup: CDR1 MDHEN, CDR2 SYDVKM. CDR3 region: CASSSPTTGNNEQFF. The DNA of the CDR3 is TGTGCCAGCAGTTCCCCCACGACGGGAAACAATGAGCAGTTCTTC.

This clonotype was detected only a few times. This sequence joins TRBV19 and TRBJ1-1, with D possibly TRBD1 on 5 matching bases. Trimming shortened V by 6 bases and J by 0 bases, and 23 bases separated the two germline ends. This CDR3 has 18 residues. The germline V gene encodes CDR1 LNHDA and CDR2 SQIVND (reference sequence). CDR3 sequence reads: CASRDGGLGFYMNTEAFF. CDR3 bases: TGTGCCAGTAGGGATGGGGGACTAGGTTTTTATATGAACACTGAAGCTTTCTTT.

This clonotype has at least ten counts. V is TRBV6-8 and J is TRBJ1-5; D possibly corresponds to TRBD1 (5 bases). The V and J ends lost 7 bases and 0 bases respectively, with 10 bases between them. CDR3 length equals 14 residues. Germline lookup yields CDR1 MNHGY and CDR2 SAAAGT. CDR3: CASTPGSSNQPQHF. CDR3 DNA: TGTGCCAGCACCCCAGGGAGTAGCAATCAGCCCCAGCATTTT.

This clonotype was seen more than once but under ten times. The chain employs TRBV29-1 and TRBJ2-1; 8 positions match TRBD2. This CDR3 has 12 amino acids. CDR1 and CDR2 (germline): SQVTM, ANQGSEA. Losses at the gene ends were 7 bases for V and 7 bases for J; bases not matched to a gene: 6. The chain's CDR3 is CSAVGGRNEQFF. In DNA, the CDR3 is TGCAGCGCCGTGGGCGGGAGGAATGAGCAGTTCTTC.

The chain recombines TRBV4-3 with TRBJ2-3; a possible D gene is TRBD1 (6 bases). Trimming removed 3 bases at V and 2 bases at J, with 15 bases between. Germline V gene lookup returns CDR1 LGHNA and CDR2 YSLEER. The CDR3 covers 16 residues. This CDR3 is CASSQETGGFTDTQYF. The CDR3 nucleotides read TGCGCCAGCAGCCAGGAGACAGGAGGATTCACAGATACGCAGTATTTT.

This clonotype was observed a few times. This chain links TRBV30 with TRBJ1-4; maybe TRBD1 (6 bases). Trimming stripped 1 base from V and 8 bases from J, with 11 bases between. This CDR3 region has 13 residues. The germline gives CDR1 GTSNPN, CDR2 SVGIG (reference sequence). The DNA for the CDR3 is TGTGCCTGGAGTGCCAGGGGATGGGAAAAACTGTTTTTT. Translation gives CAWSARGWEKLFF.

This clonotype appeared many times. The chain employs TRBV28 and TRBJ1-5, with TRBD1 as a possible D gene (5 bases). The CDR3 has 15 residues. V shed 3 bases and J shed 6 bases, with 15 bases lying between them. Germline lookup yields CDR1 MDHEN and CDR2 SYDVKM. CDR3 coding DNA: TGTGCCAGCAGTTTGGGGCAATTGGTTGCTCAGCCCCAGCATTTT. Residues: CASSLGQLVAQPQHF.

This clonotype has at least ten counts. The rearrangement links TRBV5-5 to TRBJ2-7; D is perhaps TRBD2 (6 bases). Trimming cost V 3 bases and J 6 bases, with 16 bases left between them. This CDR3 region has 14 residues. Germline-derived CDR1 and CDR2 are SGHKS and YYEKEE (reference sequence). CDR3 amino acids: CASSSSHLSGEQYF. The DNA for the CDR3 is TGTGCCAGCAGCTCGTCACACCTTAGCGGCGAGCAGTACTTC. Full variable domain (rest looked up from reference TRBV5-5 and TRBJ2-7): DAGVTQSPTHLIKTRGQQVTLRCSPISGHKSVSWYQQVLGQGPQFIFQYYEKEERGRGNFPDRFSARQFPNYSSELNVNALLLGDSALYLCASSSSHLSGEQYFGPGTRLTVT.

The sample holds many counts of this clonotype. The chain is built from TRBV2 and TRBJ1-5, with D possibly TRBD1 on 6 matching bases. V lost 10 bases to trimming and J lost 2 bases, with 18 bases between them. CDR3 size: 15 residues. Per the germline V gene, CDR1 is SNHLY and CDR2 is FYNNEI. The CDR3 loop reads CATARGGNGNQPQHF. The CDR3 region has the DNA TGTGCCACCGCTAGGGGGGGGAATGGCAATCAGCCCCAGCATTTT.

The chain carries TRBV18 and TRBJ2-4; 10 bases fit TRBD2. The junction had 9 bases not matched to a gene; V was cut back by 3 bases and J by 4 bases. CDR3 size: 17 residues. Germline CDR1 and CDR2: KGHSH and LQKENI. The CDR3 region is CASSPETGLARKNIQYF. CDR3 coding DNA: TGTGCCAGCTCACCCGAGACGGGACTAGCGCGAAAAAACATTCAGTACTTC.

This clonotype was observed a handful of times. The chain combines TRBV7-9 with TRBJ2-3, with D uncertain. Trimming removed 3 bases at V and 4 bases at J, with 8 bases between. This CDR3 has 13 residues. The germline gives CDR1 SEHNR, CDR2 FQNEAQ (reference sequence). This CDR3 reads CASSLDLPDTQYF. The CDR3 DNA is TGTGCCAGCAGCTTGGACCTTCCAGATACGCAGTATTTT.

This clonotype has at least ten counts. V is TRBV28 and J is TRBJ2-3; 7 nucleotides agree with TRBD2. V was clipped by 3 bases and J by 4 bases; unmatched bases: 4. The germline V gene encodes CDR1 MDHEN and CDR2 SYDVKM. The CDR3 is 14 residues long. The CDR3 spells CASSLGLAADTQYF. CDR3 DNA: TGTGCCAGCAGTTTGGGGCTAGCGGCAGATACGCAGTATTTT.

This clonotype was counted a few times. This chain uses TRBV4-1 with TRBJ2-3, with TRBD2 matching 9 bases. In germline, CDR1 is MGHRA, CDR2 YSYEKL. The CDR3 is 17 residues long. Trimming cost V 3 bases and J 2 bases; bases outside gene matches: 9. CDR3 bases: TGCGCCAGCAGCCACCCACGGCGGGGGGGGTACACAGATACGCAGTATTTT. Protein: CASSHPRRGGYTDTQYF.

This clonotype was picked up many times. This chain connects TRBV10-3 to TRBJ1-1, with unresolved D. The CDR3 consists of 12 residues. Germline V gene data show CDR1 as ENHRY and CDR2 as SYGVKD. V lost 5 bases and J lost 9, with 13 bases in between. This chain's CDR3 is CAISSPETKAFF. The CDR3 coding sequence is TGTGCCATCAGTTCGCCCGAGACGAAAGCTTTCTTT.

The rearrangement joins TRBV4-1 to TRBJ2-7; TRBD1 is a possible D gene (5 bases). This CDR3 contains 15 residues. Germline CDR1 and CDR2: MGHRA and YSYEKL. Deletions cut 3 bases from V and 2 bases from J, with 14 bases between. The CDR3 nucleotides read TGCGCCAGCAGCCACGACCCAGGGTCGACCTACGAGCAGTACTTC. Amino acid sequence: CASSHDPGSTYEQYF.

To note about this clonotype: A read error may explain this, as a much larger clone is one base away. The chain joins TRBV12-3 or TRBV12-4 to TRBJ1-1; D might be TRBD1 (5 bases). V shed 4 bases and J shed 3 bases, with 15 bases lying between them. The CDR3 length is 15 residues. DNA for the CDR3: TGTGCCAGCAGTTCATCTAGTGTAGGGGACACTGAAGCTTTCTTT. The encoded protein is CASSSSSVGDTEAFF.

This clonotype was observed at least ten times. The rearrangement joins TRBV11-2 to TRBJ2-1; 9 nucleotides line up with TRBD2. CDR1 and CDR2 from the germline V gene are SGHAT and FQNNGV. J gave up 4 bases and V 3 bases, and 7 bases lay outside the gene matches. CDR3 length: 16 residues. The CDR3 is CASSFGLAGRYNEQFF. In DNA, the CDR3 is TGTGCCAGCAGCTTTGGGCTAGCGGGGAGATACAATGAGCAGTTCTTC.

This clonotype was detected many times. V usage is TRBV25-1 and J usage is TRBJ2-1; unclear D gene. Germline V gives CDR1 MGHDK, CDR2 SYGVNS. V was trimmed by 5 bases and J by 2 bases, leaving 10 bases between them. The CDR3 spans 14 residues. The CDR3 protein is CASSFTGPYNEQFF. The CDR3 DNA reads TGTGCCAGCAGTTTCACGGGCCCCTACAATGAGCAGTTCTTC.

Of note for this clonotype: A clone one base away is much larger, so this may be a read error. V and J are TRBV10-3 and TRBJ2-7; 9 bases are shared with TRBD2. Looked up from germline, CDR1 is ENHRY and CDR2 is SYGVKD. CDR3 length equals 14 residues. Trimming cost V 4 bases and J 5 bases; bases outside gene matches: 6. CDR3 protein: CAISGTSVNHEQYF. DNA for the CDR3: TGTGCCATCAGTGGGACTAGCGTCAATCACGAGCAGTACTTC.

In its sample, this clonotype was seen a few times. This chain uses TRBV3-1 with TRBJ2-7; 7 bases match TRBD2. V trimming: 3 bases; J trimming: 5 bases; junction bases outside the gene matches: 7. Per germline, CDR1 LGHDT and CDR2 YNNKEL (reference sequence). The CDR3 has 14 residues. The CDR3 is CASSQLAGAHEQYF. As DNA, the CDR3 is TGTGCCAGCAGCCAGTTGGCGGGAGCCCACGAGCAGTACTTC.

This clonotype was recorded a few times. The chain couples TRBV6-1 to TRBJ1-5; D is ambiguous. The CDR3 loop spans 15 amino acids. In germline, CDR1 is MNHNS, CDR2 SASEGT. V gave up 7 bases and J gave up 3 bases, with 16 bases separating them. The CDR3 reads CASNRALGDNQPQHF. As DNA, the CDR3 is TGTGCCAGCAACCGAGCCCTGGGAGACAATCAGCCCCAGCATTTT.

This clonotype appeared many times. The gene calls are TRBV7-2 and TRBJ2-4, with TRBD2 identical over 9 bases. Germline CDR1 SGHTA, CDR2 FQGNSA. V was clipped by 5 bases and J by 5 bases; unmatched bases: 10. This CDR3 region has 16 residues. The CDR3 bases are TGTGCCAGCAGCATCAGGGCGGGGGGGGTCCAAAACATTCAGTACTTC. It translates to CASSIRAGGVQNIQYF.

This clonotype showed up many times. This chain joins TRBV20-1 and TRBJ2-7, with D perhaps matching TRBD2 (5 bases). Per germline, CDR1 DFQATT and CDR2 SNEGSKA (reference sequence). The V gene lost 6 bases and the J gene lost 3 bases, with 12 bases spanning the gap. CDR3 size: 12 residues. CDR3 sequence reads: CSAPRDHYEQYF. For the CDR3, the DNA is TGCAGTGCCCCCCGGGATCACTACGAGCAGTACTTC.

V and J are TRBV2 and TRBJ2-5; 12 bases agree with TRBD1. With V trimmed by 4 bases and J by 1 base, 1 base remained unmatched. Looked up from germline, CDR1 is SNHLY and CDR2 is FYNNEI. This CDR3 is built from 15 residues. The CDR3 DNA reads TGTGCCAGCAGTGGGGACAGGGGGCCCCAAGAGACCCAGTACTTC. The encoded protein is CASSGDRGPQETQYF.

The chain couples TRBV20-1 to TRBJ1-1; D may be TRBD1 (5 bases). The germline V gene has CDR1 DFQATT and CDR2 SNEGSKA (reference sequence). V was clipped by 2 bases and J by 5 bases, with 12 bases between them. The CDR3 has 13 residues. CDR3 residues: CSARHGAKTEAFF. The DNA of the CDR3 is TGCAGTGCTAGACATGGGGCGAAAACTGAAGCTTTCTTT.

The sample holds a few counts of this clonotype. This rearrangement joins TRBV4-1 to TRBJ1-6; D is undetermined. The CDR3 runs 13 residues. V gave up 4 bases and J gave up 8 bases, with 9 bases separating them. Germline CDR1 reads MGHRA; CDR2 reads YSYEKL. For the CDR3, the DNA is TGCGCCAGCAGCCTCCACAAGGATTCACCCCTCCACTTT. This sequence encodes CASSLHKDSPLHF.

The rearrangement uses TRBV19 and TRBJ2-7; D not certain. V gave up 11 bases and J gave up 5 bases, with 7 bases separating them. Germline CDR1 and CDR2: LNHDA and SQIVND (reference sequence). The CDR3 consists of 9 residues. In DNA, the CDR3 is TGTGCCCCCTACCACGAGCAGTACTTC. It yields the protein CAPYHEQYF. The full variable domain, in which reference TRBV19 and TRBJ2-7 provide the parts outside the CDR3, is DGGITQSPKYLFRKEGQNVTLSCEQNLNHDAMYWYRQDPGQGLRLIYYSQIVNDFQKGDIAEGYSVSREKKESFPLTVTSAQKNPTAFYLCAPYHEQYFGPGTRLTVT.